Below, one T cell receptor (beta chain) is given with its context. The specificity of this receptor is unknown. Per-base qualities were not stored, and no clone one base away is much larger. These data come from a study of blood T cell repertoires in COVID-19 (dated by TCRdb to 2018 to 2021). About the study as a whole: Samples from collaborators originated in the United States, Italy and Spain and spanned both the acute and convalescent phases of COVID-19. The prospective study material was composed of cDNA or gDNA derived from T cells, B-cell-depleted T cells, or PBMCs. Subjects who had been exposed to COVID-19, were actively infected with it, or had recovered from it provided the deeply sampled blood TCRbeta repertoires that made up the dataset. A freely available public database, intended as a resource for researchers studying the immune response to SARS-CoV-2, is where the repertoires were released. Samples were obtained from the ongoing ImmuneRACE study (first 160 participants) and from over 1,000 subjects provided by 6 global collaborators. A de-identified subject ID, COVID-19 status, age in years and sex were almost always included in the sample metadata. HLA class I and class II types, where available, came from metadata supplied by the sample provider rather than from assay-based typing.

The collaborating institutions used their own protocols to collect whole blood in K2EDTA tubes. For TCRbeta analysis, collaborators shipped samples in one of three forms: frozen whole blood, isolated PBMCs, or DNA extracted from either of those sample types. TCRbeta CDR3 regions were amplified from genomic DNA by means of the immunoSEQ Assay, a bias-controlled multiplex PCR. The study's own analysis went as follows. The number of nucleated cells in each sample was estimated from the amplification of reference gene primers within the assay. To quantify the absolute abundance of each unique TCRbeta CDR3 rearrangement, sequence reads were collapsed and filtered. For each sample, productive Simpson clonality was calculated as the square root of Simpson's diversity index over productive rearrangements. TCRdb stores this immuneACCESS table with in-frame sequences only. Part of the clones is absent; in the studies checked, under half of the shortfall reflects unresolved V genes, and no reason is known for the rest. The V and J calls and clone size come from that table; D and trimming were worked out from the DNA. This sample gives around 150,000 clones in total; approximately 91% of them show up just once. The ten largest clonotypes hold approximately 2% of the sample.

Overall study results and their limits: The amount of clinical and demographic metadata varied by source and participant and was provided uncurated.

This receptor was taken from a man between 18 and 35 years old with acute or convalescent COVID-19. Sequenced: peripheral blood.

CDR3 reads: CASSFSGGLGTQYF. The DNA sequence follows: TGTGCCAGCAGCTTTAGCGGCGGTTTGGGTACGCAGTATTTT. The chain uses TRBV7-2 and TRBJ2-3, with TRBD2 tentatively as D gene (6 bases match). From the cysteine through the phenylalanine, the CDR3 covers 14 amino acids. Only the CDR3 portion is preserved as DNA: 42 bases, with reading frame beginning at the first base. Relative to germline, V is 3 bases shorter and J is 8 bases shorter, with 15 bases between their ends. According to the germline V gene, CDR1 reads SGHTA and CDR2 reads FQGNSA.